Below, 19 T cell receptor beta chains from the same sample are listed, as sequenced in a study of a mutant IDH1 vaccine in newly diagnosed glioma (dated by TCRdb to the early 2020s). The intended sense of this specimen's time point label: week 11, during vaccination. Each vaccine dose, consisting of 300 ug of a 20-mer mutant IDH1 peptide in Montanide, was administered subcutaneously with topical imiquimod. The antigens of these receptors remain unknown. Receptor amplification or capture employed the immunoSEQ multiplex PCR assay. Imported from immuneACCESS, the table was reduced by TCRdb to in-frame sequences with V and J called. These copies leave out some clones; in studies compared against another copy, an unresolved V gene accounts for under half, and the cause of the remainder is not known. The sample records about 130,000 clones, around four fifths of which are singletons. The ten biggest clones cover 5.5% of the sample.

Sequenced here: PBMCs, sampled from a glioma patient whose treatment included an IDH1 peptide vaccine. These receptors came from a man in his forties or fifties with glioma.

The chain recombines TRBV11-2 with TRBJ2-1, with 10 bases that match TRBD1. The CDR3 length is 16 residues. The V and J ends lost 5 bases and 4 bases, in that order; junction bases with no gene match: 8. The V gene's germline CDR1 is SGHAT and CDR2 FQNNGV. CDR3 DNA sequence: TGTGCCAGCAGCAGGGGGACAGGGGACTTTTACAATGAGCAGTTCTTC. It yields the protein CASSRGTGDFYNEQFF.

The chain couples TRBV11-2 to TRBJ2-7; D gene unclear. Trimming cost V 3 bases and J 3 bases, with 3 bases left between them. CDR1 is SGHAT and CDR2 is FQNNGV in the germline V gene. This CDR3 is built from 11 residues. CDR3 nucleotide sequence: TGTGCCAGCAGCTTCCACTACGAGCAGTACTTC. As protein: CASSFHYEQYF.

This chain uses TRBV18 with TRBJ2-5; D uncertain. The V gene's germline CDR1 is KGHSH and CDR2 LQKENI. V gave up 2 bases and J gave up 5 bases, with 12 bases separating them. This CDR3 has 14 residues. This chain's CDR3 is CASSPGQFGETQYF. The CDR3 bases are TGTGCCAGCTCACCAGGGCAATTTGGGGAGACCCAGTACTTC.

V usage is TRBV5-6 and J usage is TRBJ1-3, with 9 bases that match TRBD1. The CDR3 sequence is 17 residues long. Germline CDR1 SGHDT, CDR2 YYEEEE. Trimming at V came to 3 bases and at J to 3 bases, leaving 10 bases not matched to a gene. The CDR3 region has the DNA TGTGCCAGCAGCTATTACAGGGGGCTGCCCATTGGAAACACCATATATTTT. Translated, it gives CASSYYRGLPIGNTIYF.

This chain joins TRBV18 and TRBJ1-2, with 9 bases identical to TRBD1. The CDR3 sequence is 16 residues long. Germline V gene lookup returns CDR1 KGHSH and CDR2 LQKENI. J was trimmed by 8 bases and V by 5 bases; bases with no gene match: 15. In DNA, the CDR3 is TGTGCCAGCTCAACTTCAACAGGACAGGGGTCCAAGGGCTACACCTTC. Its protein product is CASSTSTGQGSKGYTF.

This sequence joins TRBV4-3 and TRBJ2-7; 10 bases agree with TRBD1. CDR3 length equals 14 residues. Germline CDR1 is LGHNA and CDR2 is YSLEER. V lost 4 bases and J lost 4; bases outside the gene matches: 4. The CDR3: CASSPDRGLYEQYF. CDR3 nucleotide sequence: TGCGCCAGCAGCCCAGACAGGGGGCTATACGAGCAGTACTTC.

V gene TRBV5-1 combines with J gene TRBJ1-3; 7 nucleotides align to TRBD1. The CDR3 runs to 16 residues. CDR1 SGHRS and CDR2 YFSETQ come from the germline V gene. The ends lost 4 bases at V and 0 bases at J; junction bases unmatched: 7. CDR3 amino acids: CASSAGPGGSGNTIYF. CDR3 DNA sequence: TGCGCCAGCAGCGCCGGACCAGGGGGCTCTGGAAACACCATATATTTT.

The rearrangement uses TRBV19 and TRBJ1-5; unclear D gene. The CDR3 is 15 amino acids. Germline lookup yields CDR1 LNHDA and CDR2 SQIVND (reference sequence). Between the trimmed V and J ends, which lost 1 base and 7 bases, there was a span of 14 bases. CDR3 sequence reads: CASSIVRTANQPQHF. CDR3 nucleotide sequence: TGTGCCAGTAGTATAGTTCGGACCGCGAACCAGCCCCAGCATTTT.

The V call is TRBV11-2, the J call TRBJ2-5; 10 bases line up with TRBD1. Germline V gene data show CDR1 as SGHAT and CDR2 as FQNNGV. V dropped 3 bases and J dropped 2; count of bases not matched to a gene: 3. CDR3 length: 15 residues. The DNA of the CDR3 is TGTGCCAGCAGCTTCGACAGGGGGCGGCAAGAGACCCAGTACTTC. As protein: CASSFDRGRQETQYF.

The V call is TRBV5-4, the J call TRBJ1-4; 7 nucleotides agree with TRBD1. Per germline, CDR1 SGHNT and CDR2 YYREEE (reference sequence). This CDR3 region has 15 residues. Trimming at V came to 4 bases and at J to 3 bases, leaving 6 bases not matched to a gene. The CDR3 nucleotides are TGTGCCAGCAGCGACACGGGACAGCCTAATGAAAAACTGTTTTTT. Amino acids: CASSDTGQPNEKLFF.

This clone came up once. The V gene is TRBV19, the J gene TRBJ2-2; a weak D match, TRBD2 (5 bases). This CDR3 spans 15 amino acids. Deletions cut 5 bases from V and 0 bases from J, with 10 bases between. CDR1 and CDR2 (germline): LNHDA, SQIVND (reference sequence). CDR3 nucleotide sequence: TGTGCCAGTAGTTTTGAGGGCGCGAACACCGGGGAGCTGTTTTTT. This codes for CASSFEGANTGELFF.

The sample holds one count of this clone. The chain uses TRBV27 and TRBJ1-1; D is possibly TRBD1 (5 bases). CDR1 is MNHEY and CDR2 is SMNVEV in the germline V gene (reference sequence). V lost 9 bases and J 1 base, leaving 21 bases between the germline ends. This CDR3 spans 16 amino acids. CDR3 DNA: TGTGCCAGTAGCAGGGAGGCATTCCATTGGAACACTGAAGCTTTCTTT. Protein: CASSREAFHWNTEAFF.

The chain uses TRBV4-3 and TRBJ1-2; D uncertain. There are 12 residues in the CDR3. Germline CDR1 reads LGHNA; CDR2 reads YSLEER. Trimming left V 6 bases short and J 4 bases short, with 9 bases between. CDR3 region: CASSRASYGYTF. CDR3 nucleotides: TGCGCCAGCAGTAGGGCTTCCTATGGCTACACCTTC.

A single count supports this clone. The J gene is TRBJ1-6, the V gene TRBV7-2; 10 bases line up with TRBD1. Trimming at V came to 6 bases and at J to 1 base, leaving 6 bases not matched to a gene. The germline CDR1 and CDR2 sequences are SGHTA and FQGNSA. This CDR3 comprises 17 residues. CDR3 in amino acids: CASSPGQGSSYNSPLHF. CDR3 coding DNA: TGTGCCAGCAGTCCGGGACAGGGGTCTTCCTATAATTCACCCCTCCACTTT. The complete variable domain, with remaining parts taken from reference TRBV7-2 and TRBJ1-6, reads GAGVSQSPSNKVTEKGKDVELRCDPISGHTALYWYRQSLGQGLEFLIYFQGNSAPDKSGLPSDRFSAERTGGSVSTLTIQRTQQEDSAVYLCASSPGQGSSYNSPLHFGNGTRLTVT.

The chain joins TRBV5-1 to TRBJ2-4; 9 positions match TRBD1. Per the germline V gene, CDR1 is SGHRS and CDR2 is YFSETQ. The CDR3 spans 17 residues. Trimming removed 0 bases from V and 0 bases from J; junction bases left unmatched: 4. The CDR3 is CASSLETGGLAKNIQYF. The CDR3 bases are TGCGCCAGCAGCTTGGAGACAGGGGGGTTAGCCAAAAACATTCAGTACTTC.

This rearrangement joins TRBV7-2 to TRBJ1-1, with no clear D. Between the trimmed V and J ends, which lost 8 bases and 1 base, there was a span of 14 bases. This CDR3 is built from 14 residues. Germline V lookup: CDR1 SGHTA, CDR2 FQGNSA. The CDR3 sequence is CASANELGNTEAFF. The CDR3 bases are TGTGCCAGCGCGAACGAATTAGGGAACACTGAAGCTTTCTTT.

The V gene is TRBV2, the J gene TRBJ2-5; 7 nucleotides match TRBD1. CDR1 is SNHLY, CDR2 FYNNEI, per germline. There are 12 residues in the CDR3. V gave up 5 bases and J gave up 7 bases; unmatched junction bases: 4. The CDR3 loop is CASSRDSGTQYF. The CDR3 DNA sequence: TGTGCCAGCAGTCGGGACAGTGGGACCCAGTACTTC.

This clone was observed a few times. The gene calls are TRBV5-4 and TRBJ1-3; D might be TRBD1 (5 bases). The CDR3 sequence is 14 residues long. Trimming took 3 bases from V and 4 from J, leaving 11 bases between them. Germline-derived CDR1 and CDR2 are SGHNT and YYREEE (reference sequence). The CDR3 loop is CASSSGQGGNTIYF. The DNA of the CDR3 is TGTGCCAGCAGCTCCGGGCAGGGAGGAAACACCATATATTTT.

The chain employs TRBV7-6 and TRBJ2-2, with D uncertain. The CDR3 spans 13 residues. V lost 1 base, J lost 4 bases, and 4 bases lay in between. Germline V gives CDR1 SGHVS, CDR2 FNYEAQ. The CDR3, as DNA: TGTGCCAGCAGCTTAGAAGGCACCGGGGAGCTGTTTTTT. Translated, it gives CASSLEGTGELFF.